A single sample gave rise to the 27 T cell receptor beta chains below, sequenced in a study of T cells in women clearing cervical HPV infection. Repertoires were generated with immunoSEQ multiplex PCR, while TCRdb's copy carries only in-frame clones and drops some. The record lists approximately 40,000 clones, of which the ten most abundant hold around 7.6%. Sequenced: blood buffy coat. The receptors here all came from a woman aged 18 to 75 with a cervical HPV16 infection that either progressed to CIN3+ or cleared (not recorded which).

About this clone itself: The read stops 3 residues short of the end of the CDR3; the missing end is completed from the germline J gene. The J gene is TRBJ2-3, the V gene TRBV20-1; D may be TRBD2 (5 bases). Germline V gives CDR1 DFQATT, CDR2 SNEGSKA (reference sequence). The CDR3 runs to 12 residues. Trimming stripped 6 bases from V and 6 bases from J, with 13 bases between. The sequenced part of the CDR3 DNA is TGCAGTGCGGCGCGGGTAGAGGATACG. Amino acid sequence: CSAARVEDT. The CDR3 in its entirety is CSAARVEDTQYF.

In the case of this clone: The CDR3 extends 3 residues past the end of the read, so its final part is completed from the germline J gene. The V gene is TRBV29-1, the J gene TRBJ1-3, with 7 bases matching TRBD1. Losses at the gene ends were 6 bases for V and 0 bases for J; bases not matched to a gene: 8. The CDR3 loop spans 15 amino acids. The germline gives CDR1 SQVTM, CDR2 ANQGSEA. CDR3 region: CSVIGQAHSGNTIYF. The sequenced CDR3 bases are TGCAGCGTAATAGGACAGGCCCACTCTGGAAACACC.

Regarding this clone: The read is 3 residues too short to cover the CDR3 end, so that end is filled in from the germline J gene. The chain couples TRBV27 to TRBJ2-1; 7 nucleotides match TRBD2. This CDR3 has 16 amino acids. Looked up from germline, CDR1 is MNHEY and CDR2 is SMNVEV (reference sequence). Trimming took 3 bases from V and 2 from J; bases not matched to a gene: 7. CDR3 DNA, as far as it was read: TGTGCCAGCAGTTTCTCTAGCGGAGGACCCTACAATGAG. It yields the protein CASSFSSGGPYNE. The entire CDR3 protein is CASSFSSGGPYNEQFF.

As to this clone: The CDR3 end falls 3 residues outside the read, so it is completed with the germline J gene. The V call is TRBV20-1, the J call TRBJ1-1; 7 nucleotides agree with TRBD1. The germline V gene has CDR1 DFQATT and CDR2 SNEGSKA (reference sequence). The CDR3 consists of 19 residues. V lost 5 bases and J lost 3; bases outside the gene matches: 24. CDR3 amino acids: CSAFELGNDRAYPDTEAFF. The sequenced CDR3 bases are TGCAGTGCTTTTGAGTTGGGAAATGACAGGGCGTATCCGGACACTGAA.

In regard to this clone: The read is 3 residues too short to cover the CDR3 end, so that end is filled in from the germline J gene. The rearrangement uses TRBV13 and TRBJ2-5, with 9 bases matching TRBD1. V shed 5 bases and J 2 bases; nucleotides not matched to a gene: 9. The CDR3 has 16 amino acids. In germline, CDR1 is PRHDT, CDR2 FYEKMQ (reference sequence). The CDR3 here is CASSAPGQGVQETQYF. The sequenced CDR3 bases are TGTGCCAGCAGCGCACCGGGACAGGGAGTACAAGAGACC.

As to this clone: The CDR3 end falls 3 residues outside the read, so it is completed with the germline J gene. V and J are TRBV7-9 and TRBJ2-1; the D gene is possibly TRBD1 (7 bases). Germline V gives CDR1 SEHNR, CDR2 FQNEAQ (reference sequence). V was shortened by 5 bases and J by 9 bases, with 14 bases between the two germline ends. The CDR3 totals 13 residues. Partial CDR3 DNA: TGTGCCAGCAGCCCCTGGCAGGGGGGTGAG. The encoded protein is CASSPWQGGE. The whole CDR3 sequence is CASSPWQGGEQFF.

As concerns this clone: The read gets to within 3 residues of the CDR3 end, and the germline J gene fills in the rest. This chain joins TRBV20-1 and TRBJ2-5, with D tentatively TRBD2 (6 bases). The ends were cut back, 5 bases at V and 1 base at J, with 8 bases in the middle. This CDR3 spans 12 amino acids. Germline CDR1 and CDR2: DFQATT and SNEGSKA (reference sequence). Incomplete CDR3 DNA: TGCAGTGCTCCGACTAGCCAAGAGACC. Its translation is CSAPTSQET. The whole CDR3 sequence is CSAPTSQETQYF.

The CDR3 sequence is CASSSGQVRGYGYTF. The covered CDR3 bases are TGTGCCAGTAGCTCCGGACAGGTTCGGGGCTATGGC. The rearrangement links TRBV19 to TRBJ1-2; 7 bases map to TRBD1. The sequenced fragment ends 3 residues before the CDR3 boundary, so the rest is inferred from the germline J gene. V gave up 6 bases and J gave up 4 bases; unmatched junction bases: 11. The V gene's germline CDR1 is LNHDA and CDR2 SQIVND (reference sequence). CDR3 size: 15 residues. Combining the CDR3 with reference TRBV19 and TRBJ1-2 gives the whole variable domain DGGITQSPKYLFRKEGQNVTLSCEQNLNHDAMYWYRQDPGQGLRLIYYSQIVNDFQKGDIAEGYSVSREKKESFPLTVTSAQKNPTAFYLCASSSGQVRGYGYTFGSGTRLTVV.

The CDR3 sequence is CASSLTRGRETQYF. The sequenced part of the CDR3 DNA is TGTGCCAGCAGCTTAACGAGGGGCCGGGAGACC. J is TRBJ2-5 and V is TRBV7-2; D could derive from TRBD1 or TRBD2 (5 bases each). The CDR3 end lies 3 residues beyond the end of the read and is filled in from the germline J gene. Germline loops: CDR1 SGHTA, CDR2 FQGNSA. CDR3 size: 14 residues. V dropped 2 bases and J dropped 5 bases, with 12 bases sitting between them.

Points on this clone: The read halts 3 residues ahead of the CDR3 end, with the missing end drawn from the germline J gene. This rearrangement joins TRBV9 to TRBJ2-7; 7 bases are shared with TRBD2. Germline CDR1 reads SGDLS; CDR2 reads YYNGEE. CDR3 length: 14 residues. V lost 0 bases, J lost 3 bases, and 3 bases stayed unmatched. The sequenced part of the CDR3 DNA is TGTGCCAGCAGCGTAGACGCGGGAGTCTACGAG. It specifies CASSVDAGVYE. The CDR3 as a whole reads CASSVDAGVYEQYF.

Details on this clone: The CDR3 end lies 3 residues beyond the end of the read and is filled in from the germline J gene. The chain carries TRBV2 and TRBJ1-4; possible D gene TRBD1, 5 bases. Germline lookup yields CDR1 SNHLY and CDR2 FYNNEI. The CDR3 has 10 amino acids. CDR3 loop: CASSYQGLFF. The DNA read from the CDR3 is TGTGCCAGCAGTTATCAGGGA.

With regard to this clone: The read stops 3 residues short of the end of the CDR3; the missing end is completed from the germline J gene. J is TRBJ2-7 and V is TRBV20-1; TRBD1 is a possible D gene (5 bases). CDR1 and CDR2 from the germline V gene are DFQATT and SNEGSKA (reference sequence). The CDR3 sequence is 13 residues long. V shed 1 base and J shed 3 bases, with 10 bases lying between them. CDR3 DNA (partial): TGCAGTGCTAGAGCCAGGGATCTCTACGAG. It encodes CSARARDLYE. The whole CDR3 protein reads CSARARDLYEQYF.

With respect to this clone: Read coverage stops 3 residues before the CDR3 terminus; the germline J gene supplies the remainder. V is TRBV11-2 and J is TRBJ2-7; 9 nucleotides match TRBD2. CDR3 length: 15 residues. Germline V gene data show CDR1 as SGHAT and CDR2 as FQNNGV. Trimming at V came to 1 base and at J to 6 bases, leaving 7 bases not matched to a gene. CDR3 bases read: TGTGCCAGCAGCTTAGTAGCGGGGGCGCTAGGCGAG. It codes for CASSLVAGALGE. The complete CDR3 protein is CASSLVAGALGEQYF. Full variable domain (rest looked up from reference TRBV11-2 and TRBJ2-7): EAGVAQSPRYKIIEKRQSVAFWCNPISGHATLYWYQQILGQGPKLLIQFQNNGVVDDSQLPKDRFSAERLKGVDSTLKIQPAKLEDSAVYLCASSLVAGALGEQYFGPGTRLTVT.

The part of the CDR3 DNA that was read is TGTGCCAGCAGCTTGACAGATTTAGGCGATGAG. This gives the protein CASSLTDLGDE. The whole CDR3 protein is CASSLTDLGDEQFF. The chain carries TRBV11-3 and TRBJ2-1; D is perhaps TRBD1 (5 bases). The read finishes 3 residues shy of the CDR3 end, and the germline J gene is used to complete it. Germline lookup yields CDR1 SGHNT and CDR2 YENEEA. V lost 3 bases to trimming and J lost 8 bases, with 14 bases between them. There are 14 residues in the CDR3.

In the case of this clone: The read terminates 3 residues before the CDR3 end, so the remaining end is supplied by the germline J gene. The V call is TRBV19, the J call TRBJ2-5; 7 bases align to TRBD2. The CDR3 is made up of 14 amino acids. The V gene's germline CDR1 is LNHDA and CDR2 SQIVND (reference sequence). J gave up 1 base and V 5 bases, and 4 bases lay outside the gene matches. This CDR3 is CASSGGDLQETQYF. Partial CDR3 DNA: TGTGCCAGTAGTGGGGGGGACCTCCAAGAGACC. Variable domain in full (rest from reference TRBV19 and TRBJ2-5): DGGITQSPKYLFRKEGQNVTLSCEQNLNHDAMYWYRQDPGQGLRLIYYSQIVNDFQKGDIAEGYSVSREKKESFPLTVTSAQKNPTAFYLCASSGGDLQETQYFGPGTRLLVL.

Concerning this clone itself: With the read ending 3 residues before the CDR3 end, the germline J gene is used to fill in that end. The chain links TRBV11-2 to TRBJ2-2; D remains unclear. CDR1 is SGHAT, CDR2 FQNNGV, per germline. The CDR3 is 15 amino acids. Trimming pared 3 bases from V and 3 bases from J, leaving 11 bases between. The CDR3 here is CASSFLLADTGELFF. The DNA read from the CDR3 is TGTGCCAGCAGCTTTCTACTCGCGGACACCGGGGAG.

Turning to this clone: The CDR3 end is not reached by the read, which stops 3 residues before it; the germline J gene fills it in. This chain joins TRBV28 and TRBJ1-2; D may be TRBD1 (6 bases). Germline CDR1 is MDHEN and CDR2 is SYDVKM. Trimming pared 2 bases from V and 4 bases from J, leaving 14 bases between. The CDR3 is 15 residues long. The CDR3 protein is CASSLDQGSSYGYTF. The covered CDR3 bases are TGTGCCAGCAGTTTAGATCAGGGGTCAAGCTATGGC.

Details on this clone: The sequenced fragment ends 3 residues before the CDR3 boundary, so the rest is inferred from the germline J gene. The V gene is TRBV13, the J gene TRBJ2-3; TRBD1 matches at 7 bases. CDR1 and CDR2 (germline): PRHDT, FYEKMQ (reference sequence). After removal of 1 base from V and 0 bases from J, the junction contained 4 bases not matched to a gene. The length of the CDR3 is 16 residues. The sequenced part of the CDR3 DNA is TGTGCCAGCAGCTTAGAACCGGGACAGAGCACAGATACG. It yields the protein CASSLEPGQSTDT. The full CDR3 protein reads CASSLEPGQSTDTQYF.

About this clone itself: The CDR3 is cut off 3 residues early in the read; its end comes from the germline J gene. J is TRBJ2-2 and V is TRBV19; 10 bases map to TRBD2. The CDR3 runs 16 residues. Germline CDR1 is LNHDA and CDR2 is SQIVND (reference sequence). V dropped 5 bases and J dropped 1; count of bases not matched to a gene: 4. CDR3 DNA (partial): TGTGCCAGTAGTGCTAGCGGGGGCCTGAACACCGGGGAG. Protein sequence: CASSASGGLNTGE. The entire CDR3 is CASSASGGLNTGELFF.

In the case of this clone: The CDR3 is cut off 3 residues early in the read; its end comes from the germline J gene. This chain uses TRBV12-3 or TRBV12-4 with TRBJ2-1, with 7 nucleotides matching TRBD1. There are 15 residues in the CDR3. V lost 2 bases, J lost 2 bases, and 3 bases stayed unmatched. CDR3 DNA, as far as it was read: TGTGCCAGCAGTTTATTAGGGGGCCCCTACAATGAG. Protein sequence: CASSLLGGPYNE. The full CDR3 protein reads CASSLLGGPYNEQFF.

Details on this clone: The CDR3 goes on 3 residues after the read ends, and that part is filled in from the germline J gene. This chain uses TRBV4-1 with TRBJ2-2; D not resolved. CDR1 is MGHRA, CDR2 YSYEKL, per germline. V was trimmed by 0 bases and J by 2 bases, leaving 13 bases between them. This CDR3 has 17 amino acids. CDR3 bases read: TGCGCCAGCAGCCAAGATCTTGGGCTAACCAACACCGGGGAG. Amino acid sequence: CASSQDLGLTNTGE. The whole CDR3 is CASSQDLGLTNTGELFF.

Turning to this clone: The read ends 3 residues early relative to the CDR3; the germline J gene fills the gap. The chain combines TRBV2 with TRBJ1-4; the D is unclear. This CDR3 region has 11 residues. CDR1 SNHLY and CDR2 FYNNEI come from the germline V gene. The ends were cut back, 5 bases at V and 8 bases at J, with 6 bases in the middle. CDR3 bases read: TGTGCCAGCAGTCCAGGCGAAAAA. Protein product: CASSPGEK. The complete CDR3 sequence is CASSPGEKLFF.

For this clone: Read coverage stops 3 residues before the CDR3 terminus; the germline J gene supplies the remainder. The chain carries TRBV2 and TRBJ1-5, with no clear D. Germline V lookup: CDR1 SNHLY, CDR2 FYNNEI. Trimming took off 0 bases at V and 3 bases at J, with 15 bases between the two ends. The CDR3 spans 17 residues. CDR3 bases read: TGTGCCAGCAGTGAAGCGTCGTATCATGTACTCAATCAGCCC. It codes for CASSEASYHVLNQP. The full CDR3 protein is CASSEASYHVLNQPQHF.

For this clone: The sequenced fragment ends 3 residues before the CDR3 boundary, so the rest is inferred from the germline J gene. V is TRBV20-1 and J is TRBJ2-7; weak D call: TRBD2 (6 bases). This CDR3 is 16 amino acids long. Trimming shortened V by 0 bases and J by 4 bases, and 19 bases separated the two germline ends. Germline assignment: CDR1 DFQATT and CDR2 SNEGSKA (reference sequence). The part of the CDR3 DNA that was read is TGCAGTGCTAGAGATCCCAGCGGGTCTTTACTATACGAG. It encodes CSARDPSGSLLYE. The full CDR3 sequence reads CSARDPSGSLLYEQYF.

Partial CDR3 DNA: TGTGCCAGCAGTTTTCCAGGGGCCGGGGGC. Protein: CASSFPGAGG. The full CDR3 protein reads CASSFPGAGGYTF. The chain has TRBV28 and TRBJ1-2, with a possible D match to TRBD1 (6 bases). The CDR3 end lies 3 residues beyond the end of the read and is filled in from the germline J gene. The CDR3 is 13 residues long. From germline, CDR1 is MDHEN and CDR2 SYDVKM.

Notes on this clone: The sequence runs out 3 residues before the end of the CDR3; the remainder is reconstructed from the germline J gene. The chain uses TRBV23-1 and TRBJ2-1; D remains ambiguous. TRBV23-1 is an ORF, with its function uncertain. The germline V and J ends were trimmed by 1 base and 0 bases, with 10 bases remaining between them. The CDR3 sequence is 16 residues long. The part of the CDR3 DNA that was read is TGCGCCAGCAGTCAATTGAACAAGTACTCCTACAATGAG. It yields the protein CASSQLNKYSYNE. The CDR3 as a whole reads CASSQLNKYSYNEQFF.

CDR3 DNA (partial): TGTGCCAGCTCACCTCTTGGACAGGGAAATGAAAAA. The encoded protein is CASSPLGQGNEK. The whole CDR3 region reads CASSPLGQGNEKLFF. This chain joins TRBV18 and TRBJ1-4; 8 positions agree with TRBD1. The read comes to an end 3 residues before the CDR3 does, leaving the germline J gene to fill in the end. Germline V lookup: CDR1 KGHSH, CDR2 LQKENI. The CDR3 length is 15 residues. V was clipped by 3 bases and J by 5 bases; unmatched bases: 5.